These 24 T cell receptor beta chains were all obtained from the same sample, sequenced in a study of blood T cell repertoires in COVID-19. Libraries were prepared by immunoSEQ multiplex PCR; TCRdb keeps only in-frame clonotypes and omits some of them. Here the sample spans approximately 70,000 clones, just over 90% being singletons. The sequenced sample was peripheral blood. The receptors were gathered from a man in his forties or fifties with COVID-19, enrolled during active disease.

V is TRBV19 and J is TRBJ1-6; TRBD1 agrees at 9 bases. The germline V gene encodes CDR1 LNHDA and CDR2 SQIVND (reference sequence). Unmatched junction bases numbered 8, after V lost 5 bases and J lost 12 bases. The CDR3 loop spans 14 amino acids. The CDR3 protein is CASSVGTGNGPLHF. The CDR3 bases are TGTGCCAGTAGTGTCGGGACAGGGAACGGACCCCTCCACTTT. Complete variable domain (other parts from reference TRBV19 and TRBJ1-6): DGGITQSPKYLFRKEGQNVTLSCEQNLNHDAMYWYRQDPGQGLRLIYYSQIVNDFQKGDIAEGYSVSREKKESFPLTVTSAQKNPTAFYLCASSVGTGNGPLHFGNGTRLTVT.

This clone was detected only a few times. The chain is built from TRBV6-4 and TRBJ1-1; D perhaps matches TRBD1 (6 bases). The V end was cut by 0 bases, the J end by 5 bases, with 22 bases between. The CDR3 covers 18 residues. The germline CDR1 and CDR2 sequences are MRHNA and SNTAGT. In DNA form, the CDR3 reads TGTGCCAGCAGTGACTCGAAGGAAACACAGGGTAACAGAACTGAAGCTTTCTTT. Translating it yields CASSDSKETQGNRTEAFF.

This clone has a single count. V is TRBV14 and J is TRBJ2-7; maybe TRBD2 (6 bases). The CDR3 length is 14 residues. The germline V gene has CDR1 SGHDN and CDR2 FVKESK. Trimming removed 1 base from V and 3 bases from J, with 10 bases in between. This CDR3 reads CASSQGQGGYEQYF. CDR3 in DNA: TGTGCCAGCAGCCAAGGGCAGGGAGGCTACGAGCAGTACTTC.

This sequence joins TRBV19 and TRBJ1-1, with D maybe TRBD1 (6 bases). With 6 bases removed from V and 6 bases from J, the gap between germline ends came to 17 bases. This CDR3 contains 14 residues. Germline V lookup: CDR1 LNHDA, CDR2 SQIVND (reference sequence). CDR3 coding DNA: TGTGCCAGTAGGGGCGGGGGGCGCGGGGCTGAAGCTTTCTTT. It specifies CASRGGGRGAEAFF.

The V and J genes are TRBV15 and TRBJ1-5; unclear D gene. Germline CDR1 LNHNV, CDR2 YYDKDF (reference sequence). The CDR3 totals 14 residues. V was clipped by 0 bases and J by 4 bases, with 7 bases between them. The CDR3 here is CATSRDAGNQPQHF. CDR3 nucleotides: TGTGCCACCAGCAGAGATGCGGGGAATCAGCCCCAGCATTTT.

J is TRBJ1-2 and V is TRBV30; the match to TRBD1 covers 9 bases. The CDR3 is 14 residues long. V trimming: 3 bases; J trimming: 5 bases; junction bases outside the gene matches: 7. The germline gives CDR1 GTSNPN, CDR2 SVGIG (reference sequence). Written as DNA, the CDR3 is TGTGCCTGGAGCGGACAGGGGCAAGGTTATGGCTACACCTTC. This gives the protein CAWSGQGQGYGYTF.

V and J are TRBV5-1 and TRBJ2-3; 13 nucleotides line up with TRBD2. CDR1 and CDR2 from the germline V gene are SGHRS and YFSETQ. J was trimmed by 2 bases and V by 4 bases; bases with no gene match: 7. This CDR3 region has 17 residues. The CDR3 loop reads CASSPLTSGRPTDTQYF. CDR3 bases: TGCGCCAGCAGCCCCTTGACTAGCGGGAGGCCCACAGATACGCAGTATTTT. Full variable domain (rest looked up from reference TRBV5-1 and TRBJ2-3): KAGVTQTPRYLIKTRGQQVTLSCSPISGHRSVSWYQQTPGQGLQFLFEYFSETQRNKGNFPGRFSGRQFSNSRSEMNVSTLELGDSALYLCASSPLTSGRPTDTQYFGPGTRLTVL.

V is TRBV5-4 and J is TRBJ1-6, with 7 nucleotides matching TRBD1. This CDR3 comprises 14 residues. Germline-derived CDR1 and CDR2 are SGHNT and YYREEE (reference sequence). Trimming at V came to 4 bases and at J to 9 bases, leaving 7 bases not matched to a gene. The CDR3 loop is CASSVDRDGSPLHF. In DNA form, the CDR3 reads TGTGCCAGCAGCGTAGACAGGGATGGTTCACCCCTCCACTTT.

Only one count was recorded for this clone. This chain links TRBV10-2 with TRBJ1-5; TRBD1 agrees at 8 bases. The germline CDR1 and CDR2 sequences are WSHSY and SAAADI. The CDR3 is 16 residues long. Trimming took 8 bases from V and 1 from J; bases not matched to a gene: 10. The CDR3: CASRPQGAGSNQPQHF. The CDR3 DNA is TGCGCCAGCCGACCCCAGGGGGCTGGGAGCAATCAGCCCCAGCATTTT.

This chain joins TRBV6-2 or TRBV6-3 and TRBJ1-5; D is uncertain. This CDR3 is 13 amino acids long. V lost 3 bases and J lost 4, with 7 bases in between. Germline loops: CDR1 MNHEY, CDR2 SVGEGT. The CDR3 here is CASSYDGNQPQHF. The CDR3 coding sequence is TGTGCCAGCAGTTATGACGGGAATCAGCCCCAGCATTTT.

This clone was observed a handful of times. V gene TRBV10-2 combines with J gene TRBJ1-6; TRBD1 aligns across 7 bases. With 6 bases clipped from V and 7 bases from J, the junction kept 12 bases outside the gene matches. Germline V CDR1 and CDR2: WSHSY, SAAADI. The CDR3 runs 16 residues. In nucleotides, the CDR3 is TGCGCCAGCAGGGAGACAGGGCAGGGATGGAATTCACCCCTCCACTTT. Amino acids: CASRETGQGWNSPLHF.

This chain links TRBV18 with TRBJ2-1; perhaps TRBD2 as D (6 bases). V lost 6 bases, J lost 5 bases, and 11 bases lay in between. The germline gives CDR1 KGHSH, CDR2 LQKENI. The CDR3 length is 13 residues. CDR3 residues: CASSREADNEQFF. The CDR3 DNA reads as TGTGCCAGCTCGAGGGAGGCTGACAATGAGCAGTTCTTC.

This clone has only a few counts. The chain combines TRBV7-9 with TRBJ2-5, with D hard to call. Germline CDR1 is SEHNR and CDR2 is FQNEAQ (reference sequence). V lost 3 bases, J lost 1 base, and 6 bases lay in between. This CDR3 spans 13 amino acids. The CDR3 loop is CASSFSSQETQYF. For the CDR3, the DNA is TGTGCCAGCAGCTTTTCGAGCCAAGAGACCCAGTACTTC.

In DNA, the CDR3 is TGCGCCAGCAGGGAACTAGCGGGACCTAACAATGAGCAGTTCTTC. Encoded protein: CASRELAGPNNEQFF. The V and J genes are TRBV5-1 and TRBJ2-1, with 10 bases identical to TRBD2. Germline trimming cut 5 bases from V and 5 bases from J; bases unmatched to any gene: 7. Germline loops: CDR1 SGHRS, CDR2 YFSETQ. This CDR3 is 15 amino acids long.

The chain links TRBV28 to TRBJ2-5, with 8 bases lining up with TRBD1. V lost 5 bases, J lost 5 bases, and 10 bases stayed unmatched. The CDR3 is 15 amino acids. Germline V CDR1 and CDR2: MDHEN, SYDVKM. The CDR3 sequence is CASSNPGGKGETQYF. In DNA, the CDR3 is TGTGCCAGCAGTAACCCAGGGGGCAAGGGGGAGACCCAGTACTTC.

CDR3 amino acids: CASSVGQGPSYEQYF. The CDR3 DNA follows: TGTGCCAGCAGCGTAGGACAGGGTCCATCCTACGAGCAGTACTTC. The chain joins TRBV9 to TRBJ2-7; 7 bases align to TRBD1. Germline V gene sequence: CDR1 SGDLS, CDR2 YYNGEE. This CDR3 is built from 15 residues. After removal of 0 bases from V and 1 base from J, the junction contained 4 bases not matched to a gene.

This rearrangement joins TRBV5-1 to TRBJ2-5, with a weak D call TRBD2 (6 bases). Germline values: CDR1 SGHRS, CDR2 YFSETQ. The CDR3 runs 12 residues. V shed 1 base and J shed 5 bases, with 6 bases lying between them. CDR3 sequence (DNA): TGCGCCAGCAGCTTGCGGGGGGAGACCCAGTACTTC. Encoded protein: CASSLRGETQYF.

This chain links TRBV6-5 with TRBJ1-2; D unresolved. V was shortened by 9 bases and J by 2 bases, with 16 bases between the two germline ends. Per germline, CDR1 MNHEY and CDR2 SVGAGI. CDR3 size: 14 residues. The CDR3 here is CASLDWESNYGYTF. The CDR3 region has the DNA TGTGCCAGTCTGGATTGGGAGTCGAACTATGGCTACACCTTC.

This rearrangement joins TRBV30 to TRBJ1-5; possibly TRBD1 for D (5 bases). The CDR3 runs to 18 residues. Between the trimmed V and J ends, which lost 0 bases and 0 bases, there was a span of 18 bases. Germline V gives CDR1 GTSNPN, CDR2 SVGIG (reference sequence). The CDR3 sequence is CAWSVDRGLGYSNQPQHF. CDR3 coding DNA: TGTGCCTGGAGTGTAGATCGGGGGTTAGGGTATAGCAATCAGCCCCAGCATTTT.

This sequence joins TRBV28 and TRBJ2-6; 8 bases align to TRBD1. Trimming removed 1 base from V and 1 base from J; junction bases left unmatched: 6. The CDR3 runs 18 residues. Germline CDR1 and CDR2: MDHEN and SYDVKM. The CDR3 loop reads CASSLYGQGLSGANVLTF. The CDR3 DNA reads as TGTGCCAGCAGTTTATATGGACAGGGCCTTTCTGGGGCCAACGTCCTGACTTTC.

The chain has TRBV6-5 and TRBJ1-2, with 7 bases fitting TRBD1. Trimming cost V 6 bases and J 7 bases; bases outside gene matches: 5. CDR1 is MNHEY and CDR2 is SVGAGI in the germline V gene. CDR3 length equals 12 residues. The CDR3 DNA reads as TGTGCCAGCAGCCCGACAGGGACTGGCTACACCTTC. Translating gives CASSPTGTGYTF.

This clone was detected once. This chain connects TRBV10-2 to TRBJ1-6; a weak D match, TRBD1 (5 bases). The germline gives CDR1 WSHSY, CDR2 SAAADI. V lost 6 bases to trimming and J lost 7 bases, with 13 bases between them. CDR3 length: 14 residues. CDR3 DNA sequence: TGCGCCAGCAGGGGCGGGGCGGTGAATTCACCCCTCCACTTT. This gives the protein CASRGGAVNSPLHF.

The chain couples TRBV7-9 to TRBJ2-1, with TRBD2 matching over 7 bases. There are 14 residues in the CDR3. Germline V gene data show CDR1 as SEHNR and CDR2 as FQNEAQ (reference sequence). With V trimmed by 3 bases and J by 6 bases, 5 bases remained unmatched. The CDR3 here is CASSFSPSGNEQFF. In DNA form, the CDR3 reads TGTGCCAGCAGCTTTAGCCCTAGCGGCAATGAGCAGTTCTTC.

The gene calls are TRBV9 and TRBJ1-3; D gene unclear. This CDR3 has 16 residues. V was clipped by 0 bases and J by 0 bases, with 10 bases between them. The germline V gene has CDR1 SGDLS and CDR2 YYNGEE. The CDR3 DNA reads as TGTGCCAGCAGCGTAGGCGGCCGAAGCTCTGGAAACACCATATATTTT. Protein: CASSVGGRSSGNTIYF. Looking up the rest from reference TRBV9 and TRBJ1-3 gives the full variable domain: DSGVTQTPKHLITATGQRVTLRCSPRSGDLSVYWYQQSLDQGLQFLIQYYNGEERAKGNILERFSAQQFPDLHSELNLSSLELGDSALYFCASSVGGRSSGNTIYFGEGSWLTVV.